This entry features one T cell receptor (beta chain) sequence. The CDR3 is 16 residues long. Deletions cut 0 bases from V and 0 bases from J, with 12 bases between. Germline V lookup: CDR1 MNHEY, CDR2 SVGAGI. These data are taken from a study of patients and donors after allogeneic stem cell transplantation. A single record per CDR3 protein comes from TCRdb applying MiXCR to the RT-PCR reads. The sample gives hundreds of thousands of distinct CDR3 sequences, 16% of which show up once; 6.5% to 7.5% is in the top ten. The TCR sequence derives from a human donor who was either an allogeneic HSCT recipient or a stem cell or donor lymphocyte infusion donor (not recorded which). It is not recorded whose cells these are; they may come from a transplant donor. The rearrangement joins TRBV6-5 to TRBJ2-7, with TRBD1 as a possible D gene (5 bases). Material: blood, either unsorted or a sorted T cell fraction (not recorded which). The DNA of the CDR3 is TGTGCCAGCAGTTACTCGGTAGGGGTCGACTCCTACGAGCAGTACTTC. Encoded protein: CASSYSVGVDSYEQYF.